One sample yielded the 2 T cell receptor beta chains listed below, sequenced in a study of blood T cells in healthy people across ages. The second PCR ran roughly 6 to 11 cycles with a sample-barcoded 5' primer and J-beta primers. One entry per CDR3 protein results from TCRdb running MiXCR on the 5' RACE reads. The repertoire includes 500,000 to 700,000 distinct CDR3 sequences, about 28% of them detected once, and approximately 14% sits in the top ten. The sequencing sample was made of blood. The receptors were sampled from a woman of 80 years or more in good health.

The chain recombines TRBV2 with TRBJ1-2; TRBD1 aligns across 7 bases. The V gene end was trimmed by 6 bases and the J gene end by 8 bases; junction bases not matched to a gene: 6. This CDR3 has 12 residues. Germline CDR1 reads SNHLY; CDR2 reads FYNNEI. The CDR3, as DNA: TGTGCCAGCAGAGCCAGGGGGGGCGGCTACACCTTC. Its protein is CASRARGGGYTF.

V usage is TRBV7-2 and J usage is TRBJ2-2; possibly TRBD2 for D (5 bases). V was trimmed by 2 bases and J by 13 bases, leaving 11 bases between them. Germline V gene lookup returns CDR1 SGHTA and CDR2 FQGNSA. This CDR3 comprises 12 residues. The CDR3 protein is CASSLSGRGLFF. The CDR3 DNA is TGTGCCAGCAGCTTAAGTGGCCGGGGGCTGTTTTTT. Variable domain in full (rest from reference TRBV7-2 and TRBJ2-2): GAGVSQSPSNKVTEKGKDVELRCDPISGHTALYWYRQSLGQGLEFLIYFQGNSAPDKSGLPSDRFSAERTGGSVSTLTIQRTQQEDSAVYLCASSLSGRGLFFGEGSRLTVL.